The clone carrying this TCR beta chain was observed a handful of times. The antigen remains undetermined. This entry comes from a study of early stage breast cancer tumors. About the research overall: Roughly 10-fold was the mean read coverage per sample. Study-wide points: Commonly generated sequences made up most enriched TCRB sequences shared between patients. Functional markers like CD4, CD8 and FOXP3 were missed in bulk sequencing.

The method was immunoSEQ multiplex PCR; TCRdb's version includes in-frame clones alone and lacks a portion of them. The sample lists some 4,500 clones; about 61% were seen once. Germline V CDR1 and CDR2: MNHEY, SVGAGI. V shed 4 bases and J shed 2 bases, with 11 bases lying between them. CDR3 size: 15 residues. This sequence was found in a person aged 45 to 59 with breast cancer. The chain employs TRBV6-5 and TRBJ2-2; D perhaps matches TRBD1 (5 bases). Sequencing was performed on breast tumor tissue. The CDR3 sequence: CASSFQGINTGELFF. The DNA for the CDR3 is TGTGCCAGCAGTTTCCAGGGAATTAACACCGGGGAGCTGTTTTTT.